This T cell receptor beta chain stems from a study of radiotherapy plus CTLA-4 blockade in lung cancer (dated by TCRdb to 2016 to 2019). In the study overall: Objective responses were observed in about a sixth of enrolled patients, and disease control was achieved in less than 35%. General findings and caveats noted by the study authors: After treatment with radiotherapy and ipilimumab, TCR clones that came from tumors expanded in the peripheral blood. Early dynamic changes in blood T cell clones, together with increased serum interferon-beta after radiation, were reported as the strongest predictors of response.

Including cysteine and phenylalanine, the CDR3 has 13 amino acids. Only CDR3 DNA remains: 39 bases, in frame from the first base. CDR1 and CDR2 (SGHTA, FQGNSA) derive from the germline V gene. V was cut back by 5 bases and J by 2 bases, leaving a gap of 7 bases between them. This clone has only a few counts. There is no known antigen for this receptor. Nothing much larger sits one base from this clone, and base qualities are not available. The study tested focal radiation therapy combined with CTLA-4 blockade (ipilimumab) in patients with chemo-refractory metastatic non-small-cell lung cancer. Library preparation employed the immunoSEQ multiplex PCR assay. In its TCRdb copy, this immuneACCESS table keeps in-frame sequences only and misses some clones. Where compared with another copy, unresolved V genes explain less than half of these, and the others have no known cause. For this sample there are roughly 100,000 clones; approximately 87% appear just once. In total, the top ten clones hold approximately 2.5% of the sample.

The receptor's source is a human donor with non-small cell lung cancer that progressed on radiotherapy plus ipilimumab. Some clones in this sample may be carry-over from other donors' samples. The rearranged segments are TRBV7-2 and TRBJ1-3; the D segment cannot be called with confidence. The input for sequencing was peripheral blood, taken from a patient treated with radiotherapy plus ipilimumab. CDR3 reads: CASSPVAGNTIYF. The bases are TGTGCCAGCAGCCCGGTCGCTGGAAACACCATATATTTT.